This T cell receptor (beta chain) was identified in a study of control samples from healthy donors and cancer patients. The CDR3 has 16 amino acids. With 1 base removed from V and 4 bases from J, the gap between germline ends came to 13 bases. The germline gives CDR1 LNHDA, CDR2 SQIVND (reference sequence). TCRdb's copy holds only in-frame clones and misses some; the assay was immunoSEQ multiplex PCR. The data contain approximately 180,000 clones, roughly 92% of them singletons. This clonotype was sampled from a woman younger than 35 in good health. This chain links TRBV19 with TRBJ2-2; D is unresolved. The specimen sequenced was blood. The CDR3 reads CASSIGGIGGTGELFF. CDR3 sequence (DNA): TGTGCCAGTAGTATAGGAGGTATAGGTGGCACCGGGGAGCTGTTTTTT.